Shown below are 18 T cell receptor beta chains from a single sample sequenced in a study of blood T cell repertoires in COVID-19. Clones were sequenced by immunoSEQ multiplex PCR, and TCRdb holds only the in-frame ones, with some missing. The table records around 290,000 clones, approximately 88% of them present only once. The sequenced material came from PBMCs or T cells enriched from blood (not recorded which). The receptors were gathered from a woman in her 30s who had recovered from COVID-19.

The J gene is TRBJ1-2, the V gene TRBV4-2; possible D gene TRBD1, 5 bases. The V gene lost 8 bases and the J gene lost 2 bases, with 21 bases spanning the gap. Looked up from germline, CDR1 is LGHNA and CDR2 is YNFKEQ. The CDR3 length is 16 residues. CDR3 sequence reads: CASCSEAGVGNYGYTF. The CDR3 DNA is TGTGCCAGCTGTTCAGAAGCGGGGGTCGGAAACTATGGCTACACCTTC.

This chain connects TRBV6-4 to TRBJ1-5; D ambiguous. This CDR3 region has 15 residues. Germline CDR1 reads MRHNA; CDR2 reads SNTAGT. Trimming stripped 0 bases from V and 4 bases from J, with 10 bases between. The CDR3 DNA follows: TGTGCCAGCAGTGACTCCGGAGCTGGGAATCAGCCCCAGCATTTT. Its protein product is CASSDSGAGNQPQHF.

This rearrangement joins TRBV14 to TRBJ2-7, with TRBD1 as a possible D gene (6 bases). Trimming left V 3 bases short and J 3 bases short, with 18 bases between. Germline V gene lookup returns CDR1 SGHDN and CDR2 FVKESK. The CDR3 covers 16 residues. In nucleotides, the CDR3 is TGTGCCAGCAGCCAGGGCCCCGACAGGTTTCTCTACGAGCAGTACTTC. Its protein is CASSQGPDRFLYEQYF. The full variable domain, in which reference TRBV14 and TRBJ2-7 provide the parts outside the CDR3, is EAGVTQFPSHSVIEKGQTVTLRCDPISGHDNLYWYRRVMGKEIKFLLHFVKESKQDESGMPNNRFLAERTGGTYSTLKVQPAELEDSGVYFCASSQGPDRFLYEQYFGPGTRLTVT.

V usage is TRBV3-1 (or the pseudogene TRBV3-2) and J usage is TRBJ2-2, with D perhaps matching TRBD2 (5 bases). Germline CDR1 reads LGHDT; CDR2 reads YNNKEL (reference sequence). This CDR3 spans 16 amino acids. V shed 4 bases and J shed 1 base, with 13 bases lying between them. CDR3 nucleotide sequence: TGTGCCAGCAGCCCCCCCCGAGCGGAGAACACCGGGGAGCTGTTTTTT. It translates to CASSPPRAENTGELFF.

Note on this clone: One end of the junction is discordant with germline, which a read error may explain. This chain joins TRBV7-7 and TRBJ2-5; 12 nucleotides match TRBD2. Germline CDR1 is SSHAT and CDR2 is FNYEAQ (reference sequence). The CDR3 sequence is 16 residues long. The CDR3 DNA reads TGTGCTAGCAGCCCCGGACTAGCGGGGATCCAAGAGACCCAGTACTTC. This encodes CASSPGLAGIQETQYF.

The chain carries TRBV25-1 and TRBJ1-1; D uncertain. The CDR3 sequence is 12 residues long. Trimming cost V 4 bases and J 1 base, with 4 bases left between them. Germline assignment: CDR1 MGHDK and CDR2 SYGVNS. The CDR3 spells CASSAGNTEAFF. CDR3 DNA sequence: TGTGCCAGCAGTGCCGGGAACACTGAAGCTTTCTTT.

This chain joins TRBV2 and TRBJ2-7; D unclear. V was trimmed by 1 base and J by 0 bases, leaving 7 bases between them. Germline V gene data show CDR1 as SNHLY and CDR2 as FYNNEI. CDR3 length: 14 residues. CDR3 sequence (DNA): TGTGCCAGCAGTGAAGTCGCCAGCTCCTACGAGCAGTACTTC. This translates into CASSEVASSYEQYF.

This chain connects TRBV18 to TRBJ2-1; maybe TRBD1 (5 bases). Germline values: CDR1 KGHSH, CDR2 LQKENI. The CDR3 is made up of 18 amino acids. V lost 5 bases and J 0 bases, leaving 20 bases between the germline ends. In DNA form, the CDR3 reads TGTGCCAGCTCAACCATACCAGGGCCCCGCAGCTCCTACAATGAGCAGTTCTTC. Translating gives CASSTIPGPRSSYNEQFF.

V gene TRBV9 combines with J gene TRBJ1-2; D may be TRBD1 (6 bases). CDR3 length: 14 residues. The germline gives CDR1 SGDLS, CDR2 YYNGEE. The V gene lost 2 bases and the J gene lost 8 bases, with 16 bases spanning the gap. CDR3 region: CASSVSQGREGYTF. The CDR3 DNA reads TGTGCCAGCAGCGTTTCACAGGGCAGGGAGGGCTACACCTTC.

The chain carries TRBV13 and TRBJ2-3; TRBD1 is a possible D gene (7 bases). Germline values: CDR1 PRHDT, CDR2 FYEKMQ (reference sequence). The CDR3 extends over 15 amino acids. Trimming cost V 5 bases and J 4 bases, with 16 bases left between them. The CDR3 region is CASSARGRGADTQYF. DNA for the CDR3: TGTGCCAGCAGCGCCCGGGGCAGGGGGGCAGATACGCAGTATTTT.

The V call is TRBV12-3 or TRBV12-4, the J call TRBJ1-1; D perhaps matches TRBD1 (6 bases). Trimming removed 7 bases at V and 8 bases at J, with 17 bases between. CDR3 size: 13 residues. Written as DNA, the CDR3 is TGTGCCAGCAAGGTGTTGGCAGGGGAAGAAGCTTTCTTT. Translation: CASKVLAGEEAFF.

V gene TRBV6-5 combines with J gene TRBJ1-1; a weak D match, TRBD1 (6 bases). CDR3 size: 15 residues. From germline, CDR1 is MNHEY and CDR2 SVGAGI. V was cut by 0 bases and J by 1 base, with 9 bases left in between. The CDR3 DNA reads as TGTGCCAGCAGTTACTCGGACAGAAAGAACACTGAAGCTTTCTTT. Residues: CASSYSDRKNTEAFF.

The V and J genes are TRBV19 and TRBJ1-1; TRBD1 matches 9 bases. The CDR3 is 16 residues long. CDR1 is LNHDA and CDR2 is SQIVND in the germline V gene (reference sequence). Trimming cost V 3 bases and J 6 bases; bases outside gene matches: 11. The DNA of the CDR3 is TGTGCCAGTAGTATGGGGCCAGGGACAGGGTTACCTGAAGCTTTCTTT. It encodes CASSMGPGTGLPEAFF.

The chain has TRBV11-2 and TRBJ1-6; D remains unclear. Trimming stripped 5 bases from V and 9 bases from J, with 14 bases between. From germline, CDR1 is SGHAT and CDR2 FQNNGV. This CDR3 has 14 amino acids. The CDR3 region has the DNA TGTGCCAGCAGCCCGAACCGAGCTGGTTCACCCCTCCACTTT. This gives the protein CASSPNRAGSPLHF.

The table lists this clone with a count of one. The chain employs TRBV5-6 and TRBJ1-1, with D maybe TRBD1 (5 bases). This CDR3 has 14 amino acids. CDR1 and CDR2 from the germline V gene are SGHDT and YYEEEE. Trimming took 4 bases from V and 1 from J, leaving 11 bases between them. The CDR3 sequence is CASSLRRGNTEAFF. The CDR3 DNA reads TGTGCCAGCAGCCTGAGGAGGGGGAACACTGAAGCTTTCTTT.

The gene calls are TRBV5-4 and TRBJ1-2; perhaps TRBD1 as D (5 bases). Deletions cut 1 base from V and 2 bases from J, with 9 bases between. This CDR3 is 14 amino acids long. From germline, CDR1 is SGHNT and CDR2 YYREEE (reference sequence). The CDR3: CASSLLRGNYGYTF. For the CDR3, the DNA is TGTGCCAGCAGCTTGTTAAGGGGAAACTATGGCTACACCTTC.

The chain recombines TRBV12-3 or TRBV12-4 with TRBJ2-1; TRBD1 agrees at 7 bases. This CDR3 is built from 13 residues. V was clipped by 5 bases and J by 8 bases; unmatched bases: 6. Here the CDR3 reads CASSPYRGHEQFF. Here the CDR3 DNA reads TGTGCCAGCAGTCCCTACAGGGGTCATGAGCAGTTCTTC.

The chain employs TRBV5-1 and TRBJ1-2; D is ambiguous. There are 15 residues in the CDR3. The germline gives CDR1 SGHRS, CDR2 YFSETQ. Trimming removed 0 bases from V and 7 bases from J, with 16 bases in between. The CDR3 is CASSLGTPRAGGYTF. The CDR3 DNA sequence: TGCGCCAGCAGCTTGGGTACCCCGCGGGCAGGTGGCTACACCTTC.